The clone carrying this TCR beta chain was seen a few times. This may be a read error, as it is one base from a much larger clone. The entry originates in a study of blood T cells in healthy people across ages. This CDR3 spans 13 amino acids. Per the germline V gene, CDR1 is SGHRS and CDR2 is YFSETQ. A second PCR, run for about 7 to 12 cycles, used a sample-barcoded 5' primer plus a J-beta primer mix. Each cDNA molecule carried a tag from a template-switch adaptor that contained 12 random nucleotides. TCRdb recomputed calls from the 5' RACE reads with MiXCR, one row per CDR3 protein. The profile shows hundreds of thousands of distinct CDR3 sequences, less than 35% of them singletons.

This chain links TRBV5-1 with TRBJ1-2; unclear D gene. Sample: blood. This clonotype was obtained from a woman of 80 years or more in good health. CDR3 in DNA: TGCGCCAGCAGCTTGAGCCAGGTCTATGGCCACACCTTC. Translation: CASSLSQVYGHTF.